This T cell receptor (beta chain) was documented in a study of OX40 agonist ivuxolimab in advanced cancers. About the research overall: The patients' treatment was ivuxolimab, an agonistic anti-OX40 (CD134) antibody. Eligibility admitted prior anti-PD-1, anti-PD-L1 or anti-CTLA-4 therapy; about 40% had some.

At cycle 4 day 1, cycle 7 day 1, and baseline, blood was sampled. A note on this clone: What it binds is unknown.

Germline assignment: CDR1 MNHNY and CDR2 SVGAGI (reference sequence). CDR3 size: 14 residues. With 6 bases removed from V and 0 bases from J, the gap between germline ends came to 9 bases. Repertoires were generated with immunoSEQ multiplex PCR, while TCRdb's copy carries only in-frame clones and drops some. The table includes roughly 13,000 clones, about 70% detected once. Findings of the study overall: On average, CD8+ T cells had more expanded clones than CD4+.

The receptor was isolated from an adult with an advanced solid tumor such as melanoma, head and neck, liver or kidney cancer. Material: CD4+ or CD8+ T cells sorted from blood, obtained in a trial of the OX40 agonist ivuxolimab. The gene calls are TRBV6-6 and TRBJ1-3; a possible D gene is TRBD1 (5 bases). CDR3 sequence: CASSRQGSGNTIYF. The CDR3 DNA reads TGTGCCAGCAGCCGCCAGGGCTCTGGAAACACCATATATTTT.